This T cell receptor (beta chain) was profiled in a study of T cells in localized non-small cell lung cancer. Study outcomes and limitations: The tumor had only one region sequenced, so heterogeneity remains possible. There was higher T cell clonality in uninvolved adjacent lung than in tumor, and it was highest there. Elevated circulating T cell density in blood was associated with longer overall survival.

This table comes from immunoSEQ multiplex PCR, and its TCRdb copy is limited to in-frame clones, with some not included. The sample consists of 20,000 to 25,000 clones, over 75% of them appearing once. This CDR3 spans 15 amino acids. In germline, CDR1 is SGHDT, CDR2 YYEEEE. Trimming removed 4 bases from V and 5 bases from J; junction bases left unmatched: 8. A word on this clone: What it binds is unknown.

Source: peripheral blood, taken before any cancer treatment. The chain carries TRBV5-6 and TRBJ2-3, with 9 nucleotides matching TRBD1. This clonotype was sampled from a woman aged 40-69 years with stage I lung adenocarcinoma. CDR3 loop: CASSGGQGLEDTQYF. The CDR3 nucleotides are TGTGCCAGCAGCGGTGGACAGGGGTTGGAAGATACGCAGTATTTT.